One sample yielded the 27 T cell receptor beta chains listed below, sequenced in a study of T-cell reconstitution after alpha-beta-depleted transplantation in children. Unique molecular identifiers were incorporated during preparation of the TCRbeta library. TCRdb used MiXCR to reprocess the PCR reads, holding one entry per CDR3 protein. This sample has hundreds of thousands of distinct CDR3 sequences; roughly 18% occur once, and the top ten carry 3.3%. This specimen was PBMCs from the stem cell graft donor, taken from the stem cell graft. The receptors come from a human donor who donated a stem cell graft to a child with acute lymphoblastic leukemia.

This clonotype was observed a few times. J is TRBJ1-1 and V is TRBV5-1, with TRBD1 as a possible D gene (6 bases). With 4 bases removed from V and 3 bases from J, the gap between germline ends came to 22 bases. Germline V gene lookup returns CDR1 SGHRS and CDR2 YFSETQ. CDR3 size: 17 residues. The CDR3 loop is CASSLGAYTGRDTEAFF. CDR3 coding DNA: TGCGCCAGCAGCCTGGGGGCTTACACGGGACGGGACACTGAAGCTTTCTTT. The whole variable domain, filled in from reference TRBV5-1 and TRBJ1-1, reads KAGVTQTPRYLIKTRGQQVTLSCSPISGHRSVSWYQQTPGQGLQFLFEYFSETQRNKGNFPGRFSGRQFSNSRSEMNVSTLELGDSALYLCASSLGAYTGRDTEAFFGQGTRLTVV.

This clonotype appeared a few times. The chain carries TRBV12-3 or TRBV12-4 and TRBJ2-7; 9 bases agree with TRBD2. J gave up 0 bases and V 6 bases, and 6 bases lay outside the gene matches. The length of the CDR3 is 15 residues. CDR3 region: CASSRLAGSSYEQYF. In DNA form, the CDR3 reads TGTGCCAGCAGCCGTCTAGCGGGGAGCTCCTACGAGCAGTACTTC.

This clonotype was detected a few times. V is TRBV4-2 and J is TRBJ2-7; D may be TRBD2 (6 bases). In germline, CDR1 is LGHNA, CDR2 YNFKEQ. The V gene lost 2 bases and the J gene lost 2 bases, with 16 bases spanning the gap. The CDR3 covers 16 residues. The CDR3 is CASSQSSPAGTYEQYF. CDR3 DNA sequence: TGTGCCAGCAGCCAAAGTTCCCCTGCGGGGACCTACGAGCAGTACTTC.

The rearrangement joins TRBV7-6 to TRBJ2-3, with a tentative D call TRBD2 (6 bases). Germline assignment: CDR1 SGHVS and CDR2 FNYEAQ. CDR3 length: 16 residues. Trimming shortened V by 0 bases and J by 3 bases, and 13 bases separated the two germline ends. The CDR3 region has the DNA TGTGCCAGCAGCTTAGCGGCAATGACTAGTACAGATACGCAGTATTTT. Protein sequence: CASSLAAMTSTDTQYF.

In its sample, this clonotype was seen a few times. V is TRBV19 and J is TRBJ1-1, with D unresolved. The CDR3 is made up of 13 amino acids. V was pared by 3 bases and J by 6 bases, with 11 bases between. Germline CDR1 and CDR2: LNHDA and SQIVND (reference sequence). The CDR3 here is CASSIEGGAEAFF. The CDR3 nucleotides are TGTGCCAGTAGTATTGAGGGTGGGGCTGAAGCTTTCTTT.

The rearrangement joins TRBV5-1 to TRBJ2-3, with 7 bases fitting TRBD1. The junction had 6 bases not matched to a gene; V was cut back by 1 base and J by 1 base. Germline assignment: CDR1 SGHRS and CDR2 YFSETQ. This CDR3 has 16 amino acids. The CDR3 nucleotides read TGCGCCAGCAGCTTGTGGACGGGACAGCGCACAGATACGCAGTATTTT. Residues: CASSLWTGQRTDTQYF.

This chain uses TRBV7-9 with TRBJ1-2; TRBD1 matches 8 bases. Trimming at V came to 0 bases and at J to 2 bases, leaving 5 bases not matched to a gene. CDR1 SEHNR and CDR2 FQNEAQ come from the germline V gene (reference sequence). CDR3 length equals 16 residues. CDR3 amino acids: CASSLAPGGRNYGYTF. The CDR3, as DNA: TGTGCCAGCAGCTTAGCGCCAGGGGGCCGGAACTATGGCTACACCTTC.

This clonotype was observed a few times. The chain recombines TRBV6-5 with TRBJ2-7; D is undetermined. This CDR3 is built from 13 residues. V dropped 2 bases and J dropped 3 bases, with 8 bases sitting between them. Germline values: CDR1 MNHEY, CDR2 SVGAGI. The CDR3 sequence: CASSYAPGYEQYF. The CDR3 DNA is TGTGCCAGCAGTTACGCCCCAGGCTACGAGCAGTACTTC.

This clonotype was counted a few times. CDR3 amino acids: CSVEGPWGTEAFF. For the CDR3, the DNA is TGCAGCGTTGAAGGCCCATGGGGGACTGAAGCTTTCTTT. The chain couples TRBV29-1 to TRBJ1-1; a possible D gene is TRBD1 (5 bases). CDR1 SQVTM and CDR2 ANQGSEA come from the germline V gene. This CDR3 contains 13 residues. V was cut by 1 base and J by 5 bases, with 11 bases left in between. The variable domain in full, completed from reference TRBV29-1 and TRBJ1-1, reads SAVISQKPSRDICQRGTSLTIQCQVDSQVTMMFWYRQQPGQSLTLIATANQGSEATYESGFVIDKFPISRPNLTFSTLTVSNMSPEDSSIYLCSVEGPWGTEAFFGQGTRLTVV.

The chain recombines TRBV7-3 with TRBJ1-1; 7 bases fit TRBD1. Unmatched junction bases numbered 14, after V lost 4 bases and J lost 6 bases. CDR1 SGHTA and CDR2 FQGTGA come from the germline V gene. The CDR3 covers 16 residues. The chain's CDR3 is CASSSTTGPRTSEAFF. The CDR3 DNA reads TGTGCCAGCAGCTCTACGACAGGGCCACGTACCTCTGAAGCTTTCTTT.

There are a few counts of this clonotype. The rearrangement links TRBV2 to TRBJ2-2; TRBD1 might be the D (6 bases). Germline-derived CDR1 and CDR2 are SNHLY and FYNNEI. The CDR3 covers 17 residues. V lost 10 bases and J 5 bases, leaving 26 bases between the germline ends. CDR3 DNA sequence: TGTGCCAACCGGCCATACAGGGTTAACGGGCATACCGGGGAGCTGTTTTTT. Encoded protein: CANRPYRVNGHTGELFF.

In this sample, this clonotype turned up a few times. The genes are TRBV4-1 and TRBJ2-1; a possible D gene is TRBD2 (5 bases). The germline V gene has CDR1 MGHRA and CDR2 YSYEKL. Trimming cost V 5 bases and J 6 bases, with 14 bases left between them. The CDR3 loop spans 14 amino acids. CDR3 region: CASSNGSTSNEQFF. The DNA for the CDR3 is TGCGCCAGCAGCAATGGATCAACTAGCAATGAGCAGTTCTTC.

The CDR3, as DNA: TGCAGTGCTAGGGCGACAGGGTCAGCCGGGGAGCTGTTTTTT. Translating it yields CSARATGSAGELFF. The genes are TRBV20-1 and TRBJ2-2; 7 bases are a match to TRBD1. The trim removed 3 bases at V and 6 bases at J, leaving 7 bases unmatched. CDR1 is DFQATT and CDR2 is SNEGSKA in the germline V gene (reference sequence). The CDR3 is 14 amino acids.

CDR3 region: CASSLTSRETQYF. The DNA for the CDR3 is TGCGCCAGCAGCTTGACTAGTCGGGAGACCCAGTACTTC. The chain uses TRBV5-1 and TRBJ2-5, with D possibly being TRBD2 (5 bases). Germline V gene lookup returns CDR1 SGHRS and CDR2 YFSETQ. Trimming cost V 1 base and J 5 bases, with 9 bases left between them. CDR3 length: 13 amino acids.

The chain employs TRBV6-2 or TRBV6-3 and TRBJ2-4, with D tentatively TRBD1 (6 bases). Between the trimmed V and J ends, which lost 5 bases and 0 bases, there was a span of 14 bases. There are 16 residues in the CDR3. Per the germline V gene, CDR1 is MNHEY and CDR2 is SVGEGT. CDR3 residues: CASSPGTTIAKNIQYF. The CDR3 coding sequence is TGTGCCAGCAGTCCAGGGACAACAATAGCCAAAAACATTCAGTACTTC.

CDR3 bases: TGTGCCAGCAGCCCCTCGACCACGGGGTGGGACACTGAAGCTTTCTTT. Translation: CASSPSTTGWDTEAFF. The chain couples TRBV11-2 to TRBJ1-1, with D unclear. Trimming removed 5 bases at V and 3 bases at J, with 19 bases between. CDR3 length equals 16 residues. Germline CDR1 is SGHAT and CDR2 is FQNNGV.

The rearrangement uses TRBV5-1 and TRBJ2-7; D unresolved. CDR3 length: 13 amino acids. V was clipped by 0 bases and J by 3 bases, with 7 bases between them. Germline values: CDR1 SGHRS, CDR2 YFSETQ. The CDR3: CASSLDTGYEQYF. In DNA, the CDR3 is TGCGCCAGCAGCTTGGATACGGGCTACGAGCAGTACTTC.

This rearrangement joins TRBV4-1 to TRBJ2-7; D is perhaps TRBD1 (5 bases). Trimming took 0 bases from V and 2 from J, leaving 14 bases between them. From germline, CDR1 is MGHRA and CDR2 YSYEKL. The length of the CDR3 is 16 residues. CDR3 in DNA: TGCGCCAGCAGCCAAGATGACAGTTTAACTCCCTACGAGCAGTACTTC. Protein: CASSQDDSLTPYEQYF.

This clonotype came up a few times. V and J are TRBV7-9 and TRBJ2-7; no reliable D call. V gave up 1 base and J gave up 3 bases, with 19 bases separating them. This CDR3 contains 17 residues. Looked up from germline, CDR1 is SEHNR and CDR2 is FQNEAQ (reference sequence). The DNA of the CDR3 is TGTGCCAGCAGCTTAGTGGCTGGGTTGGGTTACTTCTACGAGCAGTACTTC. It is translated as CASSLVAGLGYFYEQYF.

Comments on this clonotype: One end of the junction does not line up with germline, which may come from a read error. The chain uses TRBV3-1 and TRBJ2-1; the D gene is possibly TRBD1 (5 bases). CDR1 is LGHDT, CDR2 YNNKEL, per germline (reference sequence). The CDR3 consists of 15 residues. The CDR3 nucleotides are TGTGCCAGCAGCCAAGTCCAGGGTAAACGGTTAGAGCGGTTCTTC. Its translation is CASSQVQGKRLERFF.

The genes are TRBV10-3 and TRBJ2-7; the D gene is possibly TRBD2 (6 bases). Trimming removed 10 bases from V and 1 base from J, with 17 bases in between. Germline V lookup: CDR1 ENHRY, CDR2 SYGVKD. The CDR3 covers 14 residues. The CDR3, as DNA: TGTGCCAGTTCCGGGACGGACTATTCCTACGAGCAGTACTTC. Amino acid sequence: CASSGTDYSYEQYF.

CDR3 DNA: TGTGCCAGCAGTTTTACCCCCGCAGGGGGTGAAGCTTTCTTT. Translated, it gives CASSFTPAGGEAFF. The chain has TRBV27 and TRBJ1-1; 7 bases agree with TRBD1. The J segment lost 7 bases and the V segment lost 3 bases, leaving 8 bases of the junction unmatched. This CDR3 has 14 amino acids. Germline CDR1 is MNHEY and CDR2 is SMNVEV (reference sequence).

This clonotype was seen more than once but under ten times. The chain uses TRBV6-5 and TRBJ1-1; a possible D gene is TRBD1 (5 bases). The CDR3 has 16 residues. V was pared by 0 bases and J by 3 bases, with 14 bases between. From germline, CDR1 is MNHEY and CDR2 SVGAGI. The CDR3 DNA reads TGTGCCAGCAGTTACTCGAGGGGCTCAAGCTACACTGAAGCTTTCTTT. Its translation is CASSYSRGSSYTEAFF.

The CDR3 nucleotides read TGTGCCAGCAGCCCACCAGCCGTGTCGAACACTGAAGCTTTCTTT. This translates into CASSPPAVSNTEAFF. The chain has TRBV7-9 and TRBJ1-1, with no clear D. With 5 bases removed from V and 1 base from J, the gap between germline ends came to 14 bases. The germline V gene encodes CDR1 SEHNR and CDR2 FQNEAQ (reference sequence). CDR3 length: 15 residues.

This rearrangement joins TRBV4-2 to TRBJ2-7, with a possible D match to TRBD2 (6 bases). Germline CDR1 and CDR2: LGHNA and YNFKEQ. This CDR3 has 15 amino acids. Between the trimmed V and J ends, which lost 0 bases and 0 bases, there was a span of 9 bases. DNA of the CDR3: TGTGCCAGCAGCCAAGATCTGGGGGGCTCCTACGAGCAGTACTTC. Amino acids: CASSQDLGGSYEQYF.

The rearrangement links TRBV29-1 to TRBJ2-5; 8 bases line up with TRBD2. This CDR3 is built from 12 residues. CDR1 is SQVTM and CDR2 is ANQGSEA in the germline V gene. Unmatched junction bases numbered 1, after V lost 4 bases and J lost 3 bases. The CDR3 loop is CSVGLAKETQYF. CDR3 nucleotide sequence: TGCAGCGTTGGACTAGCGAAAGAGACCCAGTACTTC.

The V and J genes are TRBV15 and TRBJ2-5, with TRBD1 identical over 7 bases. V gave up 0 bases and J gave up 2 bases; unmatched junction bases: 6. The CDR3 runs 16 residues. Looked up from germline, CDR1 is LNHNV and CDR2 is YYDKDF (reference sequence). This CDR3 reads CATSRDQPGGQETQYF. The CDR3 DNA reads as TGTGCCACCAGCAGAGATCAGCCAGGGGGTCAAGAGACCCAGTACTTC.